These 5 T cell receptor beta chains were sequenced from one sample in a study of identical twins. Each CDR3 protein gets one entry after TCRdb re-called the 5' RACE reads with MiXCR. Here the sample spans hundreds of thousands of distinct CDR3 sequences, 18% being singletons. The data also belong to a second study, concerning T cells expressing NK-cell markers.

Sequenced sample: PBMCs. Receptors were obtained from a woman younger than 30 in good health.

The chain is built from TRBV12-3 or TRBV12-4 and TRBJ2-5; a weak D match, TRBD1 (5 bases). Trimming stripped 6 bases from V and 1 base from J, with 12 bases between. The CDR3 runs 14 residues. DNA of the CDR3: TGTGCCAGCAGAGGGGTGGGCCTCCAAGAGACCCAGTACTTC. Protein: CASRGVGLQETQYF.

The table lists this clonotype with a few counts. The chain combines TRBV7-9 with TRBJ1-1, with a weak D call TRBD1 (5 bases). The germline V gene has CDR1 SEHNR and CDR2 FQNEAQ (reference sequence). Trimming removed 1 base at V and 11 bases at J, with 11 bases between. This CDR3 region has 12 residues. CDR3 in DNA: TGTGCCAGCAGCTTAGGAGGGGTGCGTGCTTTCTTT. Translating it yields CASSLGGVRAFF.

This rearrangement joins TRBV20-1 to TRBJ1-2; 8 positions agree with TRBD1. Trimming removed 7 bases from V and 6 bases from J; junction bases left unmatched: 7. Germline CDR1 and CDR2: DFQATT and SNEGSKA (reference sequence). The CDR3 runs 12 residues. CDR3 residues: CSVGQGLDGYTF. The CDR3 DNA follows: TGCAGTGTTGGACAGGGATTAGATGGCTACACCTTC.

The rearrangement links TRBV6-5 to TRBJ2-1; 8 bases line up with TRBD1. The CDR3 is 15 residues long. Germline CDR1 and CDR2: MNHEY and SVGAGI. After removal of 4 bases from V and 6 bases from J, the junction contained 8 bases not matched to a gene. Here the CDR3 reads CASSLQDRVGNEQFF. CDR3 DNA sequence: TGTGCCAGCAGTTTGCAGGACAGGGTCGGCAATGAGCAGTTCTTC.

In DNA form, the CDR3 reads TGTGCCATCAGTGGTCCGGCGAACGACGAGCAGTACTTC. Protein product: CAISGPANDEQYF. The genes are TRBV10-3 and TRBJ2-7; D unresolved. This CDR3 is built from 13 residues. Deletions cut 4 bases from V and 5 bases from J, with 12 bases between. The germline V gene encodes CDR1 ENHRY and CDR2 SYGVKD.